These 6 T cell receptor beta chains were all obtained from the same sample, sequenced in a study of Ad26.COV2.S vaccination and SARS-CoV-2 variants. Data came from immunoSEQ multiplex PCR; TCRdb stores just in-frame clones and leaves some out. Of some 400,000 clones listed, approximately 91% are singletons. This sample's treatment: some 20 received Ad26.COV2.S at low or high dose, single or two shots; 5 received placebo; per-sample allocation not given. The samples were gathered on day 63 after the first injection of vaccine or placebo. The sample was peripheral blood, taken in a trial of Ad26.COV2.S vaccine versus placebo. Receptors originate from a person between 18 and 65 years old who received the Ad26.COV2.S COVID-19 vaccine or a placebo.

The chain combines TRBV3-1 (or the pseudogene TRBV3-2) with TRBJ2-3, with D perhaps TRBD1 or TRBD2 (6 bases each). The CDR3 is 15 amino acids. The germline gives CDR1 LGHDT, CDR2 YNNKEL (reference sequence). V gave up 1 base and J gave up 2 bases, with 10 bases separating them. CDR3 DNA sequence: TGTGCCAGCAGCCAAGGGAGGGGGTACACAGATACGCAGTATTTT. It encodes CASSQGRGYTDTQYF.

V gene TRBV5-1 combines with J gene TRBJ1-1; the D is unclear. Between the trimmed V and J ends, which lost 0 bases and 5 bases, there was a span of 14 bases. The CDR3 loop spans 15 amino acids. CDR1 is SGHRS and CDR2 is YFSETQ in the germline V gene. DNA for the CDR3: TGCGCCAGCAGCTTGGGAAGGGCCGGCTCTACTGAAGCTTTCTTT. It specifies CASSLGRAGSTEAFF.

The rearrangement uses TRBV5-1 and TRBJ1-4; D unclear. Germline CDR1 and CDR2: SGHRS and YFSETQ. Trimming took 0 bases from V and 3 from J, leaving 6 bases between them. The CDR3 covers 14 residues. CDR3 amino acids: CASSLARSNEKLFF. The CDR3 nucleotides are TGCGCCAGCAGCTTGGCCCGATCTAATGAAAAACTGTTTTTT.

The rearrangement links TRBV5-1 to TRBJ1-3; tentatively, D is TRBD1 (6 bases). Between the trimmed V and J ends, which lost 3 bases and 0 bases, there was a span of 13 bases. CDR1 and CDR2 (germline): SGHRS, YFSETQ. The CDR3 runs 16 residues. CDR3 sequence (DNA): TGCGCCAGCAGCTATAGGGGGTCATTCTCTGGAAACACCATATATTTT. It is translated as CASSYRGSFSGNTIYF.

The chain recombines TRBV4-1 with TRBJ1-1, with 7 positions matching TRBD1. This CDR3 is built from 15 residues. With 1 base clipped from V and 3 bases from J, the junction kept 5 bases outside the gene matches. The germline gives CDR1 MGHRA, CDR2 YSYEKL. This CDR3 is CASSQGAGTDTEAFF. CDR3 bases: TGCGCCAGCAGCCAAGGGGCAGGGACAGACACTGAAGCTTTCTTT.

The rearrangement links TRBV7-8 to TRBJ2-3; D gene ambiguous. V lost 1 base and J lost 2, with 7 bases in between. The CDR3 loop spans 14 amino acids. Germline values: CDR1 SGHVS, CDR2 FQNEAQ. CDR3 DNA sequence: TGTGCCAGCAGCTTAGTGAGCCACACAGATACGCAGTATTTT. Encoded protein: CASSLVSHTDTQYF. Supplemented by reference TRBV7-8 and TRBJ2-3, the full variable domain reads GAGVSQSPRYKVAKRGQDVALRCDPISGHVSLFWYQQALGQGPEFLTYFQNEAQLDKSGLPSDRFFAERPEGSVSTLKIQRTQQEDSAVYLCASSLVSHTDTQYFGPGTRLTVL.